This is a list of T cell receptor beta chains from one sample in a study of blood T cells in healthy people across ages. One entry per CDR3 protein, called by TCRdb with MiXCR from the 5' RACE reads. The data contain around 1.5 million distinct CDR3 sequences, roughly a third of them singletons. The sample comprised blood. These TCRs come from a woman in her thirties in good health. CDR3s include the opening cysteine and the closing phenylalanine or tryptophan. Each record gives: D gene, V gene, clone size, CDR3 protein. The D gene is left open where the match is weak. The size of a clone is reported for some rows only, either as once, few or many, or as a class for expanded clones.

d_gene: TRBD2; v_gene: TRBV5-1; abundance: few; CDR3aa: CASSLTAGVDEQFF
d_gene: .; v_gene: TRBV5-1; abundance: many; CDR3aa: CASSLRGTERSKRMRQFF
d_gene: .; v_gene: TRBV7-2; abundance: .; CDR3aa: CASSLAREDREFF
d_gene: .; v_gene: TRBV28; abundance: .; CDR3aa: CASKGRVYNEQFF
d_gene: TRBD2; v_gene: TRBV9; abundance: few; CDR3aa: CASSVSLAGPWAQETQYF
d_gene: .; v_gene: TRBV4-1; abundance: few; CDR3aa: CASSQEVSGLFYNSPLHF
d_gene: .; v_gene: TRBV3-1; abundance: .; CDR3aa: CASSQVTRQETQYF
d_gene: .; v_gene: TRBV7-2; abundance: .; CDR3aa: CASTPRVTYNEQFF
d_gene: .; v_gene: TRBV24-1; abundance: few; CDR3aa: CATSGSGQETQYF
d_gene: .; v_gene: TRBV7-9; abundance: .; CDR3aa: CASSLGSSGNTIYF
d_gene: .; v_gene: TRBV20-1; abundance: .; CDR3aa: CSARGWLYQETQYF
d_gene: TRBD2; v_gene: TRBV5-1; abundance: few; CDR3aa: CASSSRLAGETDTQYF
d_gene: .; v_gene: TRBV15; abundance: few; CDR3aa: CATSRDLDRNTGELFF
d_gene: .; v_gene: TRBV7-9; abundance: many; CDR3aa: CASSLQATTYEQYF
d_gene: TRBD1; v_gene: TRBV4-1; abundance: few; CDR3aa: CASSQDSGGVSGYTF
d_gene: .; v_gene: TRBV5-1; abundance: few; CDR3aa: CASSLATDYGYTF
d_gene: .; v_gene: TRBV6-2/TRBV6-3; abundance: .; CDR3aa: CASSSQLVSSVDTQYF
d_gene: TRBD2; v_gene: TRBV14; abundance: .; CDR3aa: CASSPWGSGRAPDTQYF
d_gene: .; v_gene: TRBV24-1; abundance: .; CDR3aa: CATRDGGTQETQYF
d_gene: .; v_gene: TRBV3-1; abundance: .; CDR3aa: CASSPGTTRQTQYF
d_gene: .; v_gene: TRBV6-5; abundance: .; CDR3aa: CASSYSHLHTDTQYF
d_gene: TRBD1; v_gene: TRBV10-3; abundance: many; CDR3aa: CAARQGSYEQYF
d_gene: .; v_gene: TRBV25-1; abundance: .; CDR3aa: CASSGGVYRVQTQYF
d_gene: TRBD2; v_gene: TRBV4-1; abundance: .; CDR3aa: CASSQLGSGSGNEQFF
d_gene: TRBD1; v_gene: TRBV29-1; abundance: .; CDR3aa: CSALGGTGSIANYGYTF
d_gene: .; v_gene: TRBV29-1; abundance: many; CDR3aa: CSVVGSSGANVLTF
d_gene: .; v_gene: TRBV7-9; abundance: .; CDR3aa: CASSSSRDFQETQYF
d_gene: .; v_gene: TRBV28; abundance: few; CDR3aa: CASRGQFTDTQYF
d_gene: .; v_gene: TRBV20-1; abundance: few; CDR3aa: CSARGLSGTQYF
d_gene: TRBD2; v_gene: TRBV28; abundance: .; CDR3aa: CASQSDRGRGAQYF
d_gene: TRBD1; v_gene: TRBV20-1; abundance: few; CDR3aa: CSASPGGSSGYTF
d_gene: .; v_gene: TRBV6-1; abundance: .; CDR3aa: CASSEFRYSSGGGYTF
d_gene: .; v_gene: TRBV20-1; abundance: once; CDR3aa: CRARSQNTGELFF
d_gene: TRBD1; v_gene: TRBV12-3/TRBV12-4; abundance: few; CDR3aa: CASSSGGQGGLYGYTF
d_gene: TRBD1; v_gene: TRBV20-1; abundance: .; CDR3aa: CSATAPGQSNTEAFF
d_gene: .; v_gene: TRBV4-1; abundance: .; CDR3aa: CASSQDRGARTMNEQFF
d_gene: TRBD1; v_gene: TRBV20-1; abundance: few; CDR3aa: CSAGAGTASKNIQYF
d_gene: .; v_gene: TRBV7-2; abundance: .; CDR3aa: CASSPDFEGTQYF
d_gene: TRBD1; v_gene: TRBV5-1; abundance: .; CDR3aa: CASGTGGTDTQYF
d_gene: TRBD2; v_gene: TRBV18; abundance: .; CDR3aa: CASSNQRGASSYEQYF
d_gene: .; v_gene: TRBV7-2; abundance: few; CDR3aa: CASSLEGLIIETQYF
d_gene: TRBD1; v_gene: TRBV7-2; abundance: many; CDR3aa: CASSLSGTGSYNEQFF
d_gene: .; v_gene: TRBV5-1; abundance: few; CDR3aa: CASSWGGETEAFF
d_gene: .; v_gene: TRBV6-6; abundance: many; CDR3aa: CASSYPGGSYEQYF
d_gene: .; v_gene: TRBV18; abundance: .; CDR3aa: CASSPSIGNEQFF
d_gene: .; v_gene: TRBV27; abundance: .; CDR3aa: CASRLGPAYNEQFF
d_gene: .; v_gene: TRBV20-1; abundance: .; CDR3aa: CSARVAGKNTEAFF
d_gene: .; v_gene: TRBV12-3/TRBV12-4; abundance: once; CDR3aa: CASSLLGSTDMQYF